This TCR beta chain came from a study of Ad26.COV2.S vaccination and SARS-CoV-2 variants. In the study overall: Ad26.COV2.S shots went into the muscle once or twice, 56 days apart.

The data were produced by immunoSEQ multiplex PCR, yet TCRdb's version contains in-frame clones alone and is incomplete. The sample gives about 350,000 clones, about 85% of which show up once; around 6.6% is in the top ten. As to treatment: 19 received Ad26.COV2.S at low or high dose, single or two shots; about 5 received placebo; per-sample allocation not given. Sampling happened 63 days after the first vaccine or placebo injection. The individual, an adult aged 18-55 years, was a donor in Boston. Germline loops: CDR1 SGHVS, CDR2 FNYEAQ. CDR3 length: 13 residues. The V end was cut by 2 bases, the J end by 5 bases, with 9 bases between.

This chain links TRBV7-6 with TRBJ1-1; the D is unclear. This TCR derives from a person between 18 and 59 years old who received the Ad26.COV2.S COVID-19 vaccine or a placebo. Sequenced here: peripheral blood, sampled in a trial of Ad26.COV2.S vaccine versus placebo. The CDR3: CASSLRKGTEAFF. CDR3 nucleotides: TGTGCCAGCAGCTTAAGGAAAGGGACTGAAGCTTTCTTT.